The source of this TCR beta chain is a study of naive and memory T cell subsets (dated by TCRdb to the late 2010s). Looking at the study overall: An open-source, UMI-based TCR alpha and beta sequencing pipeline was applied to sorted naive and memory peripheral blood T cell subsets. IgG serology results and the functional CMV T cell responses were in complete agreement. RNA was DNase-treated and reverse transcribed with TCR constant-region primers, mostly using SuperScript III.

CDR1 and CDR2 (SEHNR, FQNEAQ) derive from the germline V gene (reference sequence). Measured from the cysteine to the phenylalanine, the CDR3 is 15 residues long. Only the CDR3 part of the read is kept: 45 bases, read in frame from the first base. Between the V and J ends, shortened by 2 bases and 3 bases respectively, the junction contains 13 bases. Study-wide findings and limitations: After error correction, over 85% of naive TCR sequences appeared only once, giving much steeper abundance distributions than memory subsets. The repertoire findings for the naive and memory subsets could not be validated against a ground truth, as none was available. Naive repertoires, especially CD8, contained a few larger clonotypes, possibly memory cells re-expressing CD45RA. RNA-based TCR counts may be influenced by expression changes linked to T cell activation and differentiation. A power law was followed by TCR abundance, with an exponent that differed between naive and memory subsets but was consistent across the three individuals. A clonotype was defined as a single alpha or beta chain sequence rather than as a paired alpha/beta receptor. In both CD4 and CD8 cells, going from naive through CM, EM and EMRA, the Gini index went up while Shannon and inverse Simpson diversity went down.

From the second PCR step onward, the TCR alpha chain libraries and the TCR beta chain libraries were amplified separately. CMV status of each donor was established by measuring IFNgamma production from CD4+ T cells after fresh PBMCs were stimulated overnight with CMV viral lysate. Miltenyi beads were used first to positively select CD4 T cells, and CD8 T cells were then positively selected from the CD4-negative fraction. After staining for CD3, CD4, CD8, CD45RA, CD27 and a live/dead dye, cells were sorted on a BD Aria II into four subsets based on CD45RA and CD27. Three healthy volunteers provided blood, and the blood of each volunteer was split into CD4 and CD8 T cells and then into four differentiation subsets. Approximately 120 ml of peripheral blood was taken from each donor, and PBMC were separated by density-gradient centrifugation on Ficoll-Paque PLUS. Sorted cells were lysed in RLT buffer, after which RNA was extracted using a Qiagen RNeasy kit and stored at -80 degrees C.

Comments on this clonotype: The specificity of this receptor is unknown. Per-base quality was not reported, and no clone a single base away is much larger than it.

Receptor libraries were prepared by UMI-ligation and nested PCR. The beta constant-region primer was an equimolar mix of two oligonucleotides covering both TRBC1 and TRBC2. The ligated cDNA went through four rounds of PCR with nested alpha and beta constant-region primers together with the SP2 primer. T4 RNA ligase 1 ligated a single-stranded oligonucleotide carrying the SP2 primer and a 12-nucleotide UMI to the cDNA 3' end. The ligation reaction was kept at 16 degrees C for 20-24 hours. PCR2 was typically run as a SYBR Green qPCR and stopped at a predetermined threshold to prevent over-amplification. Apart from the first purification, every purification step used Agencourt AMPure XP magnetic beads. Library amounts were measured by Qubit and library quality was assessed on a TapeStation, where the main peak was expected at around 650 bp. Pooled libraries were sequenced on an Illumina MiSeq using v2 2x251 paired-end kits, and typically roughly 1-2.2 million reads were obtained per sample. Each sample was pooled at approximately 4.3 nM, and roughly 4.5-7% PhiX was included to help cluster recognition. The source study handled its data this way. Using tag matching that tolerated one base-pair mismatch, Decombinator assigned V and J genes to FASTQ reads that had been processed by Demultiplexor. Collapsinator relied on UMIs to fix sequencing errors as well as frequency errors caused by PCR heterogeneity. TCRs were translated and CDR3s were extracted from the conserved cysteine to the FGXG phenylalanine by CDR3Translator, with non-productive sequences being flagged. Gini, Shannon entropy and inverse Simpson indices were computed after subsampling the repertoires to the same number of UMI-defined TCRs. Within the linear range, a power law was fitted to clonotype abundance distributions using maximum likelihood. When run on a single naive CD8 sample, MIGEC and the pipeline yielded similar UMI counts, similar unique TCR numbers and similar clonal distributions. In one analysis, naive TCRs that were also found in any memory subset of the same donor were excluded from the naive repertoire. The repertoires were searched for just under 7,500 CMV-associated CDR3 sequences that had been compiled from VDJdb and a published dataset. TCRdb reanalyzed the raw reads on its own, using fastp at Q25 for trimming and MiXCR for clone calling, and kept in-frame beta chains. Every distinct CDR3 protein forms one entry, paired with its most common genes and DNA. The V and J calls reflect TCRdb's pipeline rather than the authors' work. The sample contains some 82,000 distinct CDR3 sequences, about 11% of them found a single time. Of the sample, around 0.13% is held by the ten largest clones.

Material: naive CD4+ T cells from blood. The cell subset or site label on this specimen signifies: naive T cells, CD45RA high CD27+. The chain uses TRBV7-9 and TRBJ1-1, and perhaps TRBD1 as D gene, on 5 matching bases. This clonotype was sampled from a human donor in good health. The CDR3 reads CASSLRVGGDTEAFF. The nucleotide sequence reads as follows: TGTGCCAGCAGCTTACGTGTTGGGGGGGACACTGAAGCTTTCTTT.